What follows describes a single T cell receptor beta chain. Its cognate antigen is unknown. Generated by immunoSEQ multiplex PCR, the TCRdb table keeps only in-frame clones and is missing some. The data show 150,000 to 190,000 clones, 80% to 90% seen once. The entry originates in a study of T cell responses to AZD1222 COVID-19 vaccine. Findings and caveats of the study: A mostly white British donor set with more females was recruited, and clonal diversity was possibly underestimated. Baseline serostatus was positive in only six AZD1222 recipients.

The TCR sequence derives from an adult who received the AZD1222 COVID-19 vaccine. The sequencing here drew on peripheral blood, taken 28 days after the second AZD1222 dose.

The CDR3 DNA reads TGTGCCAGTAGTAGGACCTTCTTAGCGGGAGGGGGAGATACGCAGTATTTT. Translation: CASSRTFLAGGGDTQYF. This chain uses TRBV19 with TRBJ2-3; 11 nucleotides agree with TRBD2. V gave up 4 bases and J gave up 5 bases; unmatched junction bases: 11. In germline, CDR1 is LNHDA, CDR2 SQIVND (reference sequence). The CDR3 loop spans 17 amino acids.